This TCR beta chain was recovered during a study of early T cells in non-severe SARS-CoV-2 infection listed by TCRdb under 2021. For context, the study as a whole: Because TCR sequencing relied on bulk RNA taken from unsorted whole blood, pairing of alpha and beta chains was not possible.

The investigation overall reported the following: Matching against VDJdb was skewed toward anti-spike CD8 responses, likely underestimated virus-specific expansions, and missed private and CD4 specificities.

A case-control design nested within a healthcare worker cohort in London, UK, was used, with weekly nasopharyngeal swab PCR tests and blood sampling performed. Between 23 and 31 March 2020, the week of the UK lockdown, healthcare workers were enrolled and then followed up weekly for as long as 16 weeks. CDR1 and CDR2, per the germline V gene (reference sequence), are SEHNR and FQNEAQ. Taken from cysteine to phenylalanine, the CDR3 has 17 residues. Only CDR3 DNA remains: 51 bases, in frame from the first base. The junction shows trimming of 3 bases on V and 0 bases on J, plus 14 bases between the germline ends. This clonotype was recorded a few times. What antigen it recognizes has not been identified. No quality values exist for individual bases; no much larger clone is one base distant. Libraries were constructed by 5' RACE. Instrument on record: NextSeq 500. The TCR library protocol attached unique molecular identifiers to individual cDNA molecules to correct for sequencing error and PCR bias. Both TCR alpha and beta chains were sequenced, and tight co-correlation was observed between alpha and beta sequence abundances in each sample. The source study handled its data this way. Decombinator V4 was used to annotate TCR sequences for V gene, J gene and CDR3. TCRs were defined as expanded if a significant change between any two time points was detected under a Poisson model with p below 0.0001. TCR abundances were normalised to the total number of TCRs sequenced per sample and were expressed as counts per million. TRAV1-2 paired with TRAJ12, TRAJ20 or TRAJ33 defined MAIT TCRs, while TRAV10 paired with TRAJ18 defined iNKT TCRs. VDJdb, accessed 1 November 2021, was searched for CMV, EBV and SARS-CoV-2 annotated TCRs, excluding TCRs annotated for multiple antigens. In TCRdb, the public reads were trimmed at Q25 with fastp and aligned with MiXCR, with productive beta chains retained. Every CDR3 protein is listed once, alongside the most common genes and DNA of its rows. Here the V and J calls rest on TCRdb's processing, not on the authors' analysis. The sample profile shows about 66,000 distinct CDR3 sequences; around 9% of them were found once. The ten top clones hold roughly 3.2% of the sample.

The rearrangement combines TRBV7-9 with TRBJ1-4, with the identity of the D gene unclear. This sequence originates from an adult who was a healthcare worker with PCR-confirmed SARS-CoV-2 infection or an uninfected control (not recorded which). Source material: whole blood. At the DNA level, the sequence is TGTGCCAGCAGCTTCCTCCCTGGCGGTGCAACTAATGAAAAACTGTTTTTT. This yields the protein CASSFLPGGATNEKLFF.